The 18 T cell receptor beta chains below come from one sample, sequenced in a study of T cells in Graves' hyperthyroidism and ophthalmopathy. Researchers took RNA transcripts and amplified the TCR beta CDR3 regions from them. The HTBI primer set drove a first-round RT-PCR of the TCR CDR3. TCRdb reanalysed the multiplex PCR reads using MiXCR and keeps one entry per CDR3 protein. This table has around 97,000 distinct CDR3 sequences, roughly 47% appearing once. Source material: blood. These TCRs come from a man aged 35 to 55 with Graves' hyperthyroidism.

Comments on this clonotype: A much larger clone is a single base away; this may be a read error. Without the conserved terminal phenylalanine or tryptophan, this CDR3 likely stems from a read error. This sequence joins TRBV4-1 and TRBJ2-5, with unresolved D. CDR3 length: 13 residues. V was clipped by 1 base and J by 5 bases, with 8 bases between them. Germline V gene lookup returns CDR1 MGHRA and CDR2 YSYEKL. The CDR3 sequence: CASSQVPRETQYL. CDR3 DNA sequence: TGCGCCAGCAGCCAAGTTCCGAGGGAGACCCAGTACCTC.

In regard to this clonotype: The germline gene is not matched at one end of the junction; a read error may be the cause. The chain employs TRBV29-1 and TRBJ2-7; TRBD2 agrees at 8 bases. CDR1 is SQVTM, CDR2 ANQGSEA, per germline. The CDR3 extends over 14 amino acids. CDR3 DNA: TGCAGCGTTGATCTAGCGGGTGCCTACAATGAGCAGAACTTC. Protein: CSVDLAGAYNEQNF.

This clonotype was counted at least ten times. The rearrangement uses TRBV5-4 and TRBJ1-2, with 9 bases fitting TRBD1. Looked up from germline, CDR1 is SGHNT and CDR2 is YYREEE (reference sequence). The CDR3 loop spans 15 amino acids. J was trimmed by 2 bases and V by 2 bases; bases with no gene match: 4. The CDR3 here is CASSFLDRGNYGYTF. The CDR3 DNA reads TGTGCCAGCAGCTTTCTGGACAGGGGCAACTATGGCTACACCTTC.

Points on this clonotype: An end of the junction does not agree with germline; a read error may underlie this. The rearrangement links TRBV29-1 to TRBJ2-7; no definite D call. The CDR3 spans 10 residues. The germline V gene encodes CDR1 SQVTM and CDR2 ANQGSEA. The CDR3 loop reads CSVGPYERYF. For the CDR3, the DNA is TGCAGCGTCGGACCCTACGAGCGGTACTTC.

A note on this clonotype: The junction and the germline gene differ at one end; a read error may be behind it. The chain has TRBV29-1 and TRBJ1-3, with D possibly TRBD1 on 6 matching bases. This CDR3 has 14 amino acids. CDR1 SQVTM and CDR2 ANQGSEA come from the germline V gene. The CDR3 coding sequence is TGCGGCGTCGTGACTGGGGCAGGGGATAACACCATATATTTT. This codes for CGVVTGAGDNTIYF. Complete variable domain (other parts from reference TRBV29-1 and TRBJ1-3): SAVISQKPSRDICQRGTSLTIQCQVDSQVTMMFWYRQQPGQSLTLIATANQGSEATYESGFVIDKFPISRPNLTFSTLTVSNMSPEDSSIYLCGVVTGAGDNTIYFGEGSWLTVV.

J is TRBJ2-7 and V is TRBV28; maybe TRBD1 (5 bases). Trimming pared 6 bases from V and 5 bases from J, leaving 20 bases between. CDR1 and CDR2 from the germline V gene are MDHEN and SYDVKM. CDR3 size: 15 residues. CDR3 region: CASRPTSTDPDEQYF. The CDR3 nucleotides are TGTGCCAGCAGACCTACCTCGACAGATCCGGACGAGCAGTACTTC.

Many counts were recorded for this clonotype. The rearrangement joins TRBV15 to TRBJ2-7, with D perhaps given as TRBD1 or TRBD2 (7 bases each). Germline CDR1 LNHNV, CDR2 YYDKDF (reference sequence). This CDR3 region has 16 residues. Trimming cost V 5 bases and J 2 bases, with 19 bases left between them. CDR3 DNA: TGTGCCACCAGCCCACTGGGGGGGACAGCCCCCTACGAGCAGTACTTC. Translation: CATSPLGGTAPYEQYF.

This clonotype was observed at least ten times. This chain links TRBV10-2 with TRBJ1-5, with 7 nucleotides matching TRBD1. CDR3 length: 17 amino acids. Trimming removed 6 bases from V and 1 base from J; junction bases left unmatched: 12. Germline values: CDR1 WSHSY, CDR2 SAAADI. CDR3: CASSLSGGPRSNQPQHF. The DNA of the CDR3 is TGCGCCAGCAGCCTTTCAGGGGGACCGCGCAGCAATCAGCCCCAGCATTTT.

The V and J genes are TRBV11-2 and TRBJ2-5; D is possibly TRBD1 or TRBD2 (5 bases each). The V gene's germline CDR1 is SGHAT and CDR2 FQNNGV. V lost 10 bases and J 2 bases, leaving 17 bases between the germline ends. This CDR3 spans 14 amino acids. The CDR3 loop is CATYRPGPQETQYF. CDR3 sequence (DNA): TGTGCCACTTACAGACCGGGACCACAAGAGACCCAGTACTTC.

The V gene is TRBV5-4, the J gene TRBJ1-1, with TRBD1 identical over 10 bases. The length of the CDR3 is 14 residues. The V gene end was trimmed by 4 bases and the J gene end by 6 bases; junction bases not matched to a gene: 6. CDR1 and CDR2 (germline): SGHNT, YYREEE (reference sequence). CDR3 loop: CASSLWTGGSEAFF. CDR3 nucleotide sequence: TGTGCCAGCAGCCTGTGGACAGGGGGTTCTGAAGCTTTCTTT.

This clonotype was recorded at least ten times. This CDR3 reads CASSLEGGRADTQYF. CDR3 coding DNA: TGTGCCAGCAGCTTAGAGGGAGGGAGAGCAGATACGCAGTATTTT. This chain links TRBV11-2 with TRBJ2-3; 7 bases are shared with TRBD2. V was clipped by 0 bases and J by 4 bases; unmatched bases: 4. Germline values: CDR1 SGHAT, CDR2 FQNNGV. There are 15 residues in the CDR3.

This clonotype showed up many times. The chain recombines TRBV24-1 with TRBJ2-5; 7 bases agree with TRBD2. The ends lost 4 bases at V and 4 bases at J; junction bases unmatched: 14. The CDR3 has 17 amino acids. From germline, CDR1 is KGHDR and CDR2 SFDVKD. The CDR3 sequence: CATSDPLPGLGGETQYF. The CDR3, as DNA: TGTGCCACCAGTGACCCCCTGCCCGGACTAGGAGGAGAGACCCAGTACTTC.

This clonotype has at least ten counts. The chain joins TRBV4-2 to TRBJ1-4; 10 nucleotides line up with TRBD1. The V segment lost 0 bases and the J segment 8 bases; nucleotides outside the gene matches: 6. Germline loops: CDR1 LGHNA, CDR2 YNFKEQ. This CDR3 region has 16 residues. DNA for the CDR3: TGTGCCAGCAGCCAAGATATGGGGACAGGGGTAGAAAAACTGTTTTTT. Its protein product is CASSQDMGTGVEKLFF.

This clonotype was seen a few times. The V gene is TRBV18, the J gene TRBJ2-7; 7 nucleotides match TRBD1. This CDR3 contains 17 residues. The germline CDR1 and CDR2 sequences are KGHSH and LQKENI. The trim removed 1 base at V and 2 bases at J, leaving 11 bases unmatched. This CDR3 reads CASSPLRLKGAAYEQYF. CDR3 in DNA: TGTGCCAGCTCACCACTAAGGCTAAAGGGGGCTGCCTACGAGCAGTACTTC.

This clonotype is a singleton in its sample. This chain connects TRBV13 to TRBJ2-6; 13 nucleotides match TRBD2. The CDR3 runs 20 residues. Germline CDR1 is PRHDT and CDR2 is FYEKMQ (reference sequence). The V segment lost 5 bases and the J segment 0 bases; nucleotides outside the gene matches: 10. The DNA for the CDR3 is TGTGCCAGCAGCCAAGTCTCCGGACTAGCGGGGGACTCTGGGGCCAACGTCCTGACTTTC. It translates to CASSQVSGLAGDSGANVLTF.

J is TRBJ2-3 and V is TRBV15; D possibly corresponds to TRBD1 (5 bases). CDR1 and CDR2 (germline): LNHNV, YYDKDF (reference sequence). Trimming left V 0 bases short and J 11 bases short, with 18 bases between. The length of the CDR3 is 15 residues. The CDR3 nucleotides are TGTGCCACCAGCAGAGACAGGGATCTCTACAATGAGCAGTATTTT. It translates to CATSRDRDLYNEQYF.

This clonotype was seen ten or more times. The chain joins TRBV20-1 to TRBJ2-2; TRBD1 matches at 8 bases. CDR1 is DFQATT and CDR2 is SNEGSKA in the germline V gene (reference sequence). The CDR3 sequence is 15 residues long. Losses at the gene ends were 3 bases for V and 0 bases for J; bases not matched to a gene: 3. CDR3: CSASKQGANTGELFF. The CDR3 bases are TGCAGTGCTAGTAAACAGGGGGCGAACACCGGGGAGCTGTTTTTT.

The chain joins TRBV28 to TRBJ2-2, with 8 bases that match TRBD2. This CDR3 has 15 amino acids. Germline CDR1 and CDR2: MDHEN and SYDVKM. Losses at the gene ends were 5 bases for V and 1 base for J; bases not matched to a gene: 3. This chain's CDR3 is CASSPGLVNTGELFF. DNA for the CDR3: TGTGCCAGCAGTCCGGGACTAGTGAACACCGGGGAGCTGTTTTTT.